The text below deals with one T cell receptor (beta chain). Profiled with immunoSEQ multiplex PCR; TCRdb holds only in-frame clones, not every one. The table includes 75,000 to 95,000 clones, roughly 84% detected once. This entry belongs to a study of T cell responses to AZD1222 COVID-19 vaccine. V gave up 7 bases and J gave up 5 bases, with 18 bases separating them. The germline V gene encodes CDR1 SGHDN and CDR2 FVKESK. This CDR3 is built from 16 residues. This receptor was obtained from an adult in good health. The sample here was peripheral blood, taken on day 0 of AZD1222 vaccination. V is TRBV14 and J is TRBJ1-6; a weak D match, TRBD1 (6 bases). The CDR3 region is CASTREEGHHNSPLHF. CDR3 bases: TGTGCCAGCACCCGAGAGGAGGGACACCATAATTCACCCCTCCACTTT.